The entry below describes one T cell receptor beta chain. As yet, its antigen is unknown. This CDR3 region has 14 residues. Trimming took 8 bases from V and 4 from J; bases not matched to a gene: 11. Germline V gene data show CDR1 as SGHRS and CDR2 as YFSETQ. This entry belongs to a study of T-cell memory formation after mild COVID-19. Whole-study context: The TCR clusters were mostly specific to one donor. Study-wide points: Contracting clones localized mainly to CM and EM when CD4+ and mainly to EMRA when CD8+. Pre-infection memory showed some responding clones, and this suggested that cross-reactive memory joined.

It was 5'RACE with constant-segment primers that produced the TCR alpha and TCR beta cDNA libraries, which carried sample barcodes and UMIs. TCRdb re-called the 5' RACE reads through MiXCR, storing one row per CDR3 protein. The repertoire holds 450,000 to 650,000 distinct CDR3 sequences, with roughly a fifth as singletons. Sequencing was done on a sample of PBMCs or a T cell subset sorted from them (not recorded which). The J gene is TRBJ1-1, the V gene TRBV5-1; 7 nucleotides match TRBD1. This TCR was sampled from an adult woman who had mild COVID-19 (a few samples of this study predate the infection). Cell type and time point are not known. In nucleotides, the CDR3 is TGCGCCAGTCGCATTCAGGGGGGTCCCACTGAAGCTTTCTTT. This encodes CASRIQGGPTEAFF.